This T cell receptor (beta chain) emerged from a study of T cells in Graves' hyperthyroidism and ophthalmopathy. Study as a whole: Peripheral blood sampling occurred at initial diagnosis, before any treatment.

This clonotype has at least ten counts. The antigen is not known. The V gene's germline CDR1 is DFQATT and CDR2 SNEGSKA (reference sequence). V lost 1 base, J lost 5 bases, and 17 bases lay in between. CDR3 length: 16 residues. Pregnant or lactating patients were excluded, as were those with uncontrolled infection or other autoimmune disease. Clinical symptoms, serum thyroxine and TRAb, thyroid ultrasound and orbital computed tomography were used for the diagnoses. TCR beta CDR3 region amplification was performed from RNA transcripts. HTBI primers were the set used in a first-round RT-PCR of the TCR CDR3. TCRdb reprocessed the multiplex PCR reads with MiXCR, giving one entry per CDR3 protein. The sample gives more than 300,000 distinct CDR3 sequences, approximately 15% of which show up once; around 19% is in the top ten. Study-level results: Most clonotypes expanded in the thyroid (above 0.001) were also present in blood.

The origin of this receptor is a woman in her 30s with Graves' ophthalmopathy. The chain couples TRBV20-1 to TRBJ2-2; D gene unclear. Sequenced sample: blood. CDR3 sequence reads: CSARASGRMKTGELFF. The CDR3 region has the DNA TGCAGTGCTAGAGCATCAGGCAGGATGAAGACCGGGGAGCTGTTTTTT.